Sample share makes the clone carrying this T cell receptor beta chain medium-sized. This same CDR3 is encoded by further DNA sequences in the sample. The sample belongs to a study of blood T cell repertoires in COVID-19. Original methodology: Reference gene primers were amplified, and this amplification served to estimate nucleated cell counts. Libraries were prepared by immunoSEQ multiplex PCR; TCRdb keeps only in-frame clonotypes and omits some of them. V, J and clone size reflect that table, while D and trimming were determined from the DNA. This table has more than 35,000 clones, around 93% appearing once. Germline V gene sequence: CDR1 SGDLS, CDR2 YYNGEE. Trimming removed 0 bases from V and 3 bases from J, with 6 bases in between. The CDR3 covers 13 residues.

The sequenced material came from peripheral blood. This rearrangement joins TRBV9 to TRBJ1-1, with D perhaps matching TRBD1 (6 bases). The sequence derives from a woman aged 30 to 39 in a cohort sampled during active COVID-19. The DNA for the CDR3 is TGTGCCAGCAGCGTAGGACAGGACACTGAAGCTTTCTTT. Encoded protein: CASSVGQDTEAFF.